The 12 T cell receptor beta chains presented below share a single source sample, sequenced in a study of blood T cell repertoires in COVID-19. Method: immunoSEQ multiplex PCR; TCRdb's copy keeps in-frame clones and lacks some. The sample consists of 150,000 or so clones, around 89% of them appearing once. The sample consisted of peripheral blood. The receptors shown here come from a man between 50 and 59 years old with acute or convalescent COVID-19.

The rearrangement uses TRBV19 and TRBJ1-3, with 10 bases lining up with TRBD1. The V gene end was trimmed by 9 bases and the J gene end by 2 bases; junction bases not matched to a gene: 7. This CDR3 is built from 15 residues. CDR1 and CDR2 (germline): LNHDA, SQIVND (reference sequence). The CDR3: CASRDRGRTGNTIYF. The DNA for the CDR3 is TGTGCCAGCCGGGACAGGGGAAGGACTGGAAACACCATATATTTT. Drawing the rest from reference TRBV19 and TRBJ1-3, the complete variable domain is DGGITQSPKYLFRKEGQNVTLSCEQNLNHDAMYWYRQDPGQGLRLIYYSQIVNDFQKGDIAEGYSVSREKKESFPLTVTSAQKNPTAFYLCASRDRGRTGNTIYFGEGSWLTVV.

V and J are TRBV27 and TRBJ2-1; D may be TRBD1 (5 bases). CDR3 length equals 15 residues. V was pared by 5 bases and J by 8 bases, with 19 bases between. The germline V gene encodes CDR1 MNHEY and CDR2 SMNVEV (reference sequence). CDR3 sequence reads: CASSGAGLRSDEQFF. CDR3 nucleotide sequence: TGTGCCAGCAGTGGGGCAGGGCTGAGGTCGGATGAGCAGTTCTTC.

This chain joins TRBV29-1 and TRBJ1-2, with TRBD1 identical over 8 bases. This CDR3 is 16 amino acids long. In germline, CDR1 is SQVTM, CDR2 ANQGSEA. The trim removed 3 bases at V and 4 bases at J, leaving 13 bases unmatched. CDR3 protein: CSVEATGVLLGYGYTF. CDR3 coding DNA: TGCAGCGTTGAGGCGACAGGGGTTTTATTGGGCTATGGCTACACCTTC.

This chain links TRBV28 with TRBJ2-7; 7 bases fit TRBD2. V was pared by 3 bases and J by 6 bases, with 11 bases of the junction left unmatched. There are 15 residues in the CDR3. Germline V gene data show CDR1 as MDHEN and CDR2 as SYDVKM. Here the CDR3 reads CASSFILAAAAEQYF. In DNA, the CDR3 is TGTGCCAGCAGTTTCATCCTAGCGGCAGCCGCCGAGCAGTACTTC.

This rearrangement joins TRBV2 to TRBJ2-3; 13 bases match TRBD2. Germline V gene lookup returns CDR1 SNHLY and CDR2 FYNNEI. The CDR3 consists of 15 residues. V gave up 4 bases and J gave up 6 bases; unmatched junction bases: 4. This CDR3 is CASSAGLAGRDTQYF. The CDR3 nucleotides read TGTGCCAGCAGTGCGGGACTAGCGGGGAGGGATACGCAGTATTTT.

The table lists this clone with a few counts. V and J are TRBV7-2 and TRBJ1-1; the match to TRBD1 covers 7 bases. Germline trimming cut 5 bases from V and 8 bases from J; bases unmatched to any gene: 11. This CDR3 is 14 amino acids long. Germline V CDR1 and CDR2: SGHTA, FQGNSA. This CDR3 is CASSPVRDSREAFF. CDR3 bases: TGTGCCAGCAGCCCCGTCCGGGACAGCAGAGAAGCTTTCTTT.

The chain recombines TRBV25-1 with TRBJ1-4; D not resolved. CDR3 length: 11 residues. Trimming removed 5 bases from V and 6 bases from J, with 4 bases in between. Germline V lookup: CDR1 MGHDK, CDR2 SYGVNS. CDR3 sequence reads: CASSRDEKLFF. For the CDR3, the DNA is TGTGCCAGCAGTAGAGATGAAAAACTGTTTTTT.

J is TRBJ2-3 and V is TRBV7-2; D is uncertain. Germline-derived CDR1 and CDR2 are SGHTA and FQGNSA. The CDR3 has 14 residues. The V gene lost 3 bases and the J gene lost 1 base, with 8 bases spanning the gap. The CDR3 DNA is TGTGCCAGCAGCTTGGCAGGTGGCACAGATACGCAGTATTTT. As protein: CASSLAGGTDTQYF. The whole variable domain, filled in from reference TRBV7-2 and TRBJ2-3, reads GAGVSQSPSNKVTEKGKDVELRCDPISGHTALYWYRQSLGQGLEFLIYFQGNSAPDKSGLPSDRFSAERTGGSVSTLTIQRTQQEDSAVYLCASSLAGGTDTQYFGPGTRLTVL.

This clone came up once. The chain employs TRBV13 and TRBJ1-1; a possible D gene is TRBD1 (5 bases). The CDR3 is made up of 15 amino acids. Germline-derived CDR1 and CDR2 are PRHDT and FYEKMQ (reference sequence). Trimming took 4 bases from V and 1 from J, leaving 13 bases between them. CDR3 region: CASSYQGAGNTEAFF. CDR3 in DNA: TGTGCCAGCAGCTACCAAGGGGCAGGGAACACTGAAGCTTTCTTT.

The genes are TRBV7-2 and TRBJ1-1; tentatively, D is TRBD1 (5 bases). The CDR3 is 14 residues long. Deletions cut 5 bases from V and 1 base from J, with 11 bases between. Germline CDR1 reads SGHTA; CDR2 reads FQGNSA. The CDR3 region has the DNA TGTGCCAGCAGCAAACTTGACAGGAACACTGAAGCTTTCTTT. Translation gives CASSKLDRNTEAFF.

The chain recombines TRBV28 with TRBJ2-7; D is possibly TRBD1 (5 bases). CDR1 and CDR2 from the germline V gene are MDHEN and SYDVKM. V was clipped by 6 bases and J by 2 bases, with 17 bases between them. This CDR3 spans 15 amino acids. This chain's CDR3 is CASSRESWGTYEQYF. The CDR3 nucleotides read TGTGCCAGCAGCCGAGAGTCGTGGGGCACCTACGAGCAGTACTTC.

V and J are TRBV2 and TRBJ2-5; 8 positions agree with TRBD1. V gave up 2 bases and J gave up 5 bases; unmatched junction bases: 7. The germline CDR1 and CDR2 sequences are SNHLY and FYNNEI. The length of the CDR3 is 15 residues. The CDR3 loop is CASSEQGAQGETQYF. The CDR3 DNA sequence: TGTGCCAGCAGTGAACAGGGGGCGCAGGGGGAGACCCAGTACTTC.